Listed below are T cell receptor beta chains from one sample, sequenced in a study of blood T cell repertoires in COVID-19. The method was immunoSEQ multiplex PCR; TCRdb's version includes in-frame clones alone and lacks a portion of them. The sample contains some 110,000 clones, approximately 74% of which appear only once. Sequenced: peripheral blood. These receptors all come from a man older than 75 with COVID-19, enrolled during active disease. The CDR3 runs from the conserved cysteine through the conserved F or W. The D gene is left open where the match is weak. Clone size is given for some rows only: seen once, a few or many times, or a class if the clone is expanded.

j_gene,len,abundance,v_gene,d_gene,CDR3nt,CDR3aa
TRBJ1-2,13,NA,TRBV28,TRBD1,TGTGCCAGCAGATACGGACAGGACGATGGCTACACCTTC,CASRYGQDDGYTF
TRBJ2-7,15,few,TRBV28,TRBD1,TGTGCCAGCACTACCCTACAGGGGCCTTTTGACGAGCAGTACTTC,CASTTLQGPFDEQYF
TRBJ2-1,15,NA,TRBV6-1,TRBD2,TGTGCCAGCAGTGTGGGGACTAAATACTACAATGAGCAGTTCTTC,CASSVGTKYYNEQFF
TRBJ1-6,17,NA,TRBV7-2,TRBD1,TGTGCCAGCAGCTCCACAAAGATGACAGGGTTTGCTTCACCCCTCCACTTT,CASSSTKMTGFASPLHF
TRBJ1-1,14,NA,TRBV27,NA,TGTGCCAGCAGTCTCCTCCCGTATAACACTGAAGCTTTCTTT,CASSLLPYNTEAFF
TRBJ1-5,14,NA,TRBV6-1,NA,TGTGCCAGCAGTGAAAACCGGGGAGGTCAGCCCCAGCATTTT,CASSENRGGQPQHF
TRBJ1-2,15,NA,TRBV9,NA,TGTGCCAGCAGCGTAGAACCAGGCTCTAACTATGGCTACACCTTC,CASSVEPGSNYGYTF
TRBJ2-1,15,NA,TRBV7-2,NA,TGTGCCAGCAGCTTAGGGGCGGGTTCCTACAATGAGCAGTTCTTC,CASSLGAGSYNEQFF
TRBJ1-4,13,NA,TRBV28,NA,TGTGCCAGCAGATCGGACAAGAATGAAAAACTGTTTTTT,CASRSDKNEKLFF
TRBJ1-2,15,NA,TRBV28,NA,TGTGCCAGCAGTCCCCTCCAGGGCAGTGGTTATGGCTACACCTTC,CASSPLQGSGYGYTF
TRBJ2-7,15,NA,TRBV6-1,TRBD1,TGTGCCAGCAGTGAGTTAACAGGGGGTGCCTACGAGCAGTACTTC,CASSELTGGAYEQYF
TRBJ1-2,18,NA,TRBV5-4,NA,TGTGCCAGCAGCTTGGCCGGGGGGGGTTTTTTTCAAGTCTATGGCTACACCTTC,CASSLAGGGFFQVYGYTF
TRBJ2-2,15,NA,TRBV9,TRBD2,TGTGCCAGCAGCTCCGGGACTAGCACTCCCGGGGAGCTGTTTTTT,CASSSGTSTPGELFF
TRBJ2-1,14,NA,TRBV6-5,NA,TGTGCCAGCAGTTACAGGGGCGGATACAATGAGCAGTTCTTC,CASSYRGGYNEQFF
TRBJ2-7,14,many,TRBV3-1/TRBV3-2,TRBD1,TGTGCCAGCAGCCCATGGGACAGGAGATACGAGCAGTACTTC,CASSPWDRRYEQYF
TRBJ2-1,17,NA,TRBV19,NA,TGTGCCAGTAGTATAGATAAGGCGGGATGGTACTACAATGAGCAGTTCTTC,CASSIDKAGWYYNEQFF
TRBJ2-7,14,few,TRBV5-1,TRBD2,TGCGCCAGCAGCGGGACTAGCGGGTCACGAGAGCAGTACTTC,CASSGTSGSREQYF
TRBJ1-6,17,NA,TRBV19,NA,TGTGCCAGTAGAGAGGAGGAGGTACGAAACTATAATTCACCCCTCCACTTT,CASREEEVRNYNSPLHF
TRBJ1-4,17,few,TRBV28,TRBD1,TGTGCCAGCAGTTTTGATCCTCCCGGGACAGCTAATGAAAAACTGTTTTTT,CASSFDPPGTANEKLFF
TRBJ1-5,14,NA,TRBV7-9,NA,TGTGCCAGCAGCCGACAGGATAGCAATCAGCCCCAGCATTTT,CASSRQDSNQPQHF
TRBJ1-1,12,NA,TRBV28,NA,TGTGCCAGCAGTTTAACAGGCCTCGGGGCTTTCTTT,CASSLTGLGAFF
TRBJ1-1,13,NA,TRBV10-3,NA,TGTGCCATCATGGACGGAGGGAACACTGAAGCTTTCTTT,CAIMDGGNTEAFF
TRBJ1-4,15,NA,TRBV19,NA,TGTGCCAGTAGTGTTTTGGGAGGCACTAATGAAAAACTGTTTTTT,CASSVLGGTNEKLFF
TRBJ2-1,13,NA,TRBV3-1/TRBV3-2,NA,TGTGCCAGCAGCCAAACCGACAGTACTAAGCAGTTCTTC,CASSQTDSTKQFF
TRBJ1-6,14,NA,TRBV25-1,NA,TGTGCCAGCAGTGGCCGGGACATATATTCACCCCTCCACTTT,CASSGRDIYSPLHF
TRBJ2-3,16,NA,TRBV28,TRBD2,TGTGCCAGCAGTCGGACTAGCGGGGGACTCACAGATACGCAGTATTTT,CASSRTSGGLTDTQYF
TRBJ2-1,13,NA,TRBV6-1,NA,TGTGCCAGCAGTGCCCCTAGGTACAATGAGCAGTTCTTC,CASSAPRYNEQFF
TRBJ2-7,14,few,TRBV2,NA,TGTGCCAGCAGCGGGGACACCTACACCTACGAGCAGTACTTC,CASSGDTYTYEQYF
TRBJ1-5,15,NA,TRBV28,TRBD1,TGTGCCAGCAGCCCCGACAGGGGGCCCAATCAGCCCCAGCATTTT,CASSPDRGPNQPQHF
TRBJ2-3,15,NA,TRBV7-9,TRBD2,TGTGCCAGCAGCTTGACTAGCGGGAGCACAGATACGCAGTATTTT,CASSLTSGSTDTQYF
TRBJ2-1,20,NA,TRBV4-2,TRBD2,TGTGCCAGCAGCTTTCTACTAGCGGGCTCCCCTCCGAGCTCCTACAATGAGCAGTTCTTC,CASSFLLAGSPPSSYNEQFF
TRBJ2-3,15,NA,TRBV28,TRBD2,TGTGCCAGCAGTCTCTCCGGCGGGGGGCTGGATACGCAGTATTTT,CASSLSGGGLDTQYF
TRBJ2-1,17,NA,TRBV5-6,TRBD2,TGTGCCAGCAGCTTGGTACTAGCGGGAGTGTTCTACAATGAGCAGTTCTTC,CASSLVLAGVFYNEQFF
TRBJ2-1,16,NA,TRBV19,NA,TGTGCCAGTAGTATGACAAGGGCTAGCGCTTACAATGAGCAGTTCTTC,CASSMTRASAYNEQFF
TRBJ2-7,12,few,TRBV28,NA,TGTGCCAGCAGTTTAGCCACTTCTGAGCAGTACTTC,CASSLATSEQYF
TRBJ2-1,18,NA,TRBV27,TRBD2,TGTGCCAGCAGTCTAATCAGGACCCTAGCGGGAGCGCACCATGAGCAGTTCTTC,CASSLIRTLAGAHHEQFF